This T cell receptor (beta chain) emerged from a study of spatial heterogeneity in lung cancer. Time point given: sample taken at primary tumor resection. Samples came from roughly 70 TRACERx patients with untreated early-stage lung cancer. Whole RNA obtained from tumor, nontumor lung or frozen PBMC underwent sequencing without sorting. CDR3 length: 13 residues. Germline loops: CDR1 SGHRS, CDR2 YFSETQ. V dropped 5 bases and J dropped 3 bases, with 9 bases sitting between them. TCRdb independently ran MiXCR on the 5' RACE reads; one entry per CDR3 protein. The table has under 85,000 distinct CDR3 sequences, 8% seen once.

This receptor was obtained from a male donor with early-stage non-small cell lung cancer. Sequences were derived from PBMCs, sampled at surgery. The genes are TRBV5-1 and TRBJ1-5; D possibly corresponds to TRBD1 (6 bases). The CDR3 region is CASRDSPNQPQHF. CDR3 DNA sequence: TGCGCCAGCAGGGACAGTCCCAATCAGCCCCAGCATTTT.